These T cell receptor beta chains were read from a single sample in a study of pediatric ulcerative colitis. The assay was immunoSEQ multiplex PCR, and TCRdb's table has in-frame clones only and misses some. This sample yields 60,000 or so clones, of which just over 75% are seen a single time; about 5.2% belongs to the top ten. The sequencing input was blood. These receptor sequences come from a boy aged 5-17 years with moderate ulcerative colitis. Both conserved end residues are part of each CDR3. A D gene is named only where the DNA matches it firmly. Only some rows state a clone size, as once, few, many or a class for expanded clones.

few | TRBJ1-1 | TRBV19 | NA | CASSFPKDGNTEAFF | TGTGCCAGTAGTTTCCCCAAGGACGGGAACACTGAAGCTTTCTTT
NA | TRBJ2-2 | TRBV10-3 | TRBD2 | CAISDARTSLGTGELFF | TGTGCCATCAGTGATGCACGGACTAGTCTCGGCACCGGGGAGCTGTTTTTT
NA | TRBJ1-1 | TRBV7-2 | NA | CASSLGSADVWFMNTEAFF | TGTGCCAGCAGCTTAGGGTCCGCAGACGTTTGGTTCATGAACACTGAAGCTTTCTTT
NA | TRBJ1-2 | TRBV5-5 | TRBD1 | CASSWTGTGSGYTF | TGTGCCAGCAGCTGGACCGGGACAGGGAGCGGCTACACCTTC
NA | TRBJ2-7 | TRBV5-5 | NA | CASSLSAGDYEQYF | TGTGCCAGCAGCTTGTCGGCAGGGGACTACGAGCAGTACTTC
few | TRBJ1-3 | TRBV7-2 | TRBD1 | CASSSRPGQGAGNTIYF | TGTGCCAGCAGCTCTCGACCGGGACAGGGGGCTGGAAACACCATATATTTT
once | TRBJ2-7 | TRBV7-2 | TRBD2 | CASSLERLADSSYEQYF | TGTGCCAGCAGCTTAGAGCGCCTAGCGGATTCCTCCTACGAGCAGTACTTC
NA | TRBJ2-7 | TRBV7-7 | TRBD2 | CASSFGLAGIYEQYF | TGTGCCAGCAGCTTCGGACTAGCGGGGATATACGAGCAGTACTTC
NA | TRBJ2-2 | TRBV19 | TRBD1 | CASSRTGGSGELFF | TGTGCCAGTAGTCGGACAGGGGGGAGCGGGGAGCTGTTTTTT
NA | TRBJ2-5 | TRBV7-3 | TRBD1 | CASSPDTDTGGTLPETQYF | TGTGCCAGCAGCCCCGACACCGATACAGGGGGCACCTTACCAGAGACCCAGTACTTC
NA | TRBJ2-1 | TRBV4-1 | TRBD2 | CASSQGAPSGSSNEQFF | TGCGCCAGCAGCCAAGGGGCCCCTAGCGGGAGTAGTAATGAGCAGTTCTTC
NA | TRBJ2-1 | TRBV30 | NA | CAWSAVFGELAEQFF | TGTGCCTGGAGTGCAGTATTCGGGGAATTGGCTGAGCAGTTCTTC
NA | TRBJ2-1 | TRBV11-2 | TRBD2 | CASSLAAGGPFEQFF | TGTGCCAGCAGCTTAGCAGCGGGGGGGCCATTTGAGCAGTTCTTC
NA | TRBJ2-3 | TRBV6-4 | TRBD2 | CASSFSGNTDTQYF | TGTGCCAGCAGCTTCAGCGGGAACACAGATACGCAGTATTTT
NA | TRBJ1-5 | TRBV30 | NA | CAWSGAGNQPQHF | TGTGCCTGGAGTGGGGCAGGCAATCAGCCCCAGCATTTT
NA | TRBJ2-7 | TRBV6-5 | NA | CASSYWPSRTYEQYF | TGTGCCAGCAGTTACTGGCCGTCGAGGACCTACGAGCAGTACTTC
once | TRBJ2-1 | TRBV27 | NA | CASSPDYQAYNEQFF | TGTGCCAGCAGTCCAGACTACCAAGCCTACAATGAGCAGTTCTTC
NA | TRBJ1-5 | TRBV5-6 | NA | CASSIYRDYSNQPQHF | TGTGCCAGCAGCATTTACAGGGACTATAGCAATCAGCCCCAGCATTTT
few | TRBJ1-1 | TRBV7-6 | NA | CASSLPGDTEAFF | TGTGCCAGCAGCTTACCAGGGGACACTGAAGCTTTCTTT
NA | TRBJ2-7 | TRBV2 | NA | CVSIGVSSSYEQYF | TGTGTCAGCATCGGGGTATCGAGCTCCTACGAGCAGTACTTC
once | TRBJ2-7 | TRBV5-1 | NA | CASSLDGPGQYF | TGCGCCAGCAGCTTGGATGGTCCTGGGCAGTACTTC
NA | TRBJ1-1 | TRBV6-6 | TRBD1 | CASSYPGTGIGTEAFF | TGTGCCAGCAGTTACCCCGGGACAGGGATTGGCACTGAAGCTTTCTTT
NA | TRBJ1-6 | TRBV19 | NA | CATRDTYNSPLHF | TGTGCCACCCGGGACACTTATAATTCACCCCTCCACTTT
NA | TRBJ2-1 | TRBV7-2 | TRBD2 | CASAATGLDYNEQFF | TGTGCCAGCGCAGCTACCGGACTAGATTACAATGAGCAGTTCTTC
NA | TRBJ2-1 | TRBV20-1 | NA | CSALINEQFF | TGCAGTGCCTTAATCAATGAGCAGTTCTTC
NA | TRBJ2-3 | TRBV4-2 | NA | CASSQESRSGDTQYF | TGTGCCAGCAGCCAAGAGTCTCGGAGTGGAGATACGCAGTATTTT
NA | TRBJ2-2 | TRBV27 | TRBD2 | CASSPLIYSGRADTGELFF | TGTGCCAGCAGTCCCCTAATATATAGCGGGAGGGCCGACACCGGGGAGCTGTTTTTT
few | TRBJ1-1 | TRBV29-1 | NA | CSVEDPGTEAFF | TGCAGCGTTGAAGATCCAGGGACTGAAGCTTTCTTT
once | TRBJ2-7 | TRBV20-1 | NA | CSGGRIDEQYF | TGCAGCGGGGGCCGGATCGACGAGCAGTACTTC
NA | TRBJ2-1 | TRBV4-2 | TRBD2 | CASSHLTPNLAGGNEQFF | TGTGCCAGCAGCCACCTGACGCCGAATCTAGCGGGAGGCAATGAGCAGTTCTTC
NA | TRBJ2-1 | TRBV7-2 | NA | CASSLVSSGGYNEQFF | TGTGCCAGCAGCTTAGTGAGCAGCGGAGGGTACAATGAGCAGTTCTTC
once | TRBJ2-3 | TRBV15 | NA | CATSRSGFGDTQYF | TGTGCCACCAGCAGAAGCGGGTTCGGGGATACGCAGTATTTT
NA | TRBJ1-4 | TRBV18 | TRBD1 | CASSRQGTLTNEKLFF | TGTGCCAGCTCACGACAGGGCACCCTAACTAATGAAAAACTGTTTTTT
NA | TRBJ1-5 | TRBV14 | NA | CASSLISYNQPQHF | TGTGCCAGCAGCCTGATCAGTTACAATCAGCCCCAGCATTTT
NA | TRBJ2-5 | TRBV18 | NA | CASSPGLSQETQYF | TGTGCCAGCTCCCCAGGGCTCAGCCAAGAGACCCAGTACTTC
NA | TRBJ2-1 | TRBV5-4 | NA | CASSDPGKLAYNEQFF | TGTGCCAGCAGCGACCCTGGCAAGCTGGCCTACAATGAGCAGTTCTTC
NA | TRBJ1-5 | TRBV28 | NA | CASRGPVTPSQPQHF | TGTGCCAGCAGGGGGCCCGTAACCCCGAGTCAGCCCCAGCATTTT
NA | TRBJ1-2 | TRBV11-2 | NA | CASSQKPKSGYTF | TGTGCCAGCAGCCAAAAACCCAAAAGCGGCTACACCTTC
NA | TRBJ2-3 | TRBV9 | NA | CASSSQAGRASTDTQYF | TGTGCCAGCAGCTCCCAGGCGGGCAGGGCTAGCACAGATACGCAGTATTTT
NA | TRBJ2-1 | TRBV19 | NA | CASSIGRQPGLRKAYNEQFF | TGTGCCAGTAGTATTGGGAGACAGCCGGGATTACGAAAGGCCTACAATGAGCAGTTCTTC
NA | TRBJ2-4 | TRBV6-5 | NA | CASKTGGVAKNIQYF | TGTGCCAGCAAAACAGGGGGGGTAGCCAAAAACATTCAGTACTTC
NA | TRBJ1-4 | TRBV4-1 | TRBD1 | CASSPTGGALEKLFF | TGCGCCAGCAGCCCTACAGGGGGCGCATTAGAAAAACTGTTTTTT
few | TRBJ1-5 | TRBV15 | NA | CATERERNQPQHF | TGTGCCACCGAAAGGGAAAGGAATCAGCCCCAGCATTTT
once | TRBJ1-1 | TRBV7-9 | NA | CASSLPRNTEAFF | TGTGCCAGCAGCTTGCCCAGGAACACTGAAGCTTTCTTT
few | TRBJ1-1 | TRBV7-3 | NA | CASSLGENTEAFF | TGTGCCAGCAGCTTAGGAGAGAACACTGAAGCTTTCTTT
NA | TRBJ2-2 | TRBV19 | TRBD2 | CASRTPRTSWGTGELFF | TGTGCCAGTCGCACTCCCCGGACTAGCTGGGGCACCGGGGAGCTGTTTTTT
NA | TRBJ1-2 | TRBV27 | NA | CASSLTVPNSGGTYGYTF | TGTGCCAGCAGTTTAACAGTACCTAATTCGGGGGGCACCTATGGCTACACCTTC
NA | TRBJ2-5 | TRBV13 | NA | CASSGQEETQYF | TGTGCCAGCAGCGGGCAGGAAGAGACCCAGTACTTC
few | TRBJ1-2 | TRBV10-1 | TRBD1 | CASSVGQGDGYTF | TGCGCCAGCAGTGTGGGACAGGGGGATGGCTACACCTTC
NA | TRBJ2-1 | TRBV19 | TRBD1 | CASSPRQGTYNEQFF | TGTGCCAGTAGTCCCCGACAGGGGACCTACAATGAGCAGTTCTTC
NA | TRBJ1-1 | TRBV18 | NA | CASFSDYGNTEAFF | TGTGCCAGCTTCTCCGATTACGGGAACACTGAAGCTTTCTTT
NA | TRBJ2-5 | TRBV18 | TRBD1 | CASSRTGIRETQYF | TGTGCCAGCTCAAGGACAGGGATCAGGGAGACCCAGTACTTC
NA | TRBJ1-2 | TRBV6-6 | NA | CASSYYAAGYGYTF | TGTGCCAGCAGTTACTACGCCGCTGGCTATGGCTACACCTTC
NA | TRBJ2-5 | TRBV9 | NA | CASSVGSYRETQYF | TGTGCCAGCAGCGTAGGTTCATATAGGGAGACCCAGTACTTC